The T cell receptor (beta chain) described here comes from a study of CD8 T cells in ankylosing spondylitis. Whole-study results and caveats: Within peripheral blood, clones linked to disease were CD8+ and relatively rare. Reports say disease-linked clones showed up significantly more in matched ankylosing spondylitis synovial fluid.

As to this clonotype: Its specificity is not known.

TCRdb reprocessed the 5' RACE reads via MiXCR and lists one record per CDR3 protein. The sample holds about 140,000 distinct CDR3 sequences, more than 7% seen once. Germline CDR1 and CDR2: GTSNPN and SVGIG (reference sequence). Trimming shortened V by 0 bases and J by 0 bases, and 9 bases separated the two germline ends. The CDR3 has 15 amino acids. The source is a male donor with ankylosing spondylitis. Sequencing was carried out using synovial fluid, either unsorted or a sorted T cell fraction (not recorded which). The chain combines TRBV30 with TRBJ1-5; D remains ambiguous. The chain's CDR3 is CAWSVMGLSNQPQHF. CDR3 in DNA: TGTGCCTGGAGTGTCATGGGTCTTAGCAATCAGCCCCAGCATTTT.